The 31 T cell receptor beta chains presented below share a single source sample, sequenced in a study of blood T cell repertoires in COVID-19. Libraries were prepared by immunoSEQ multiplex PCR; TCRdb keeps only in-frame clonotypes and omits some of them. In the table there are about 210,000 clones, roughly 86% of which are singletons. Source material: PBMCs or T cells enriched from blood (not recorded which). Source of these receptors: a man aged 35 to 55 with acute COVID-19.

The V call is TRBV7-3, the J call TRBJ2-2; no definite D call. This CDR3 is 14 amino acids long. CDR1 and CDR2 (germline): SGHTA, FQGTGA. V lost 2 bases to trimming and J lost 4 bases, with 8 bases between them. CDR3 DNA sequence: TGTGCCAGCAGCTTAGGGCTTGGCACCGGGGAGCTGTTTTTT. Translation: CASSLGLGTGELFF.

This clone showed up just a few times. J is TRBJ2-2 and V is TRBV27; no definite D call. The CDR3 is made up of 16 amino acids. Deletions cut 5 bases from V and 0 bases from J, with 13 bases between. Germline V gene sequence: CDR1 MNHEY, CDR2 SMNVEV (reference sequence). CDR3 sequence: CASSRLSATNTGELFF. CDR3 DNA sequence: TGTGCCAGCAGTCGTCTAAGCGCCACGAACACCGGGGAGCTGTTTTTT.

J is TRBJ2-5 and V is TRBV5-1; 7 bases are shared with TRBD1. After removal of 4 bases from V and 11 bases from J, the junction contained 11 bases not matched to a gene. The CDR3 consists of 13 residues. CDR1 and CDR2 (germline): SGHRS, YFSETQ. This chain's CDR3 is CASSLGTDRSQYF. As DNA, the CDR3 is TGCGCCAGCAGCCTGGGGACAGACCGGAGTCAGTACTTC.

The rearrangement joins TRBV6-5 to TRBJ2-5; the D gene is possibly TRBD2 (6 bases). Germline assignment: CDR1 MNHEY and CDR2 SVGAGI. The CDR3 contains 13 residues. Trimming took 7 bases from V and 1 from J, leaving 10 bases between them. CDR3: CASNTGSQETQYF. CDR3 bases: TGTGCCAGCAATACCGGGAGCCAAGAGACCCAGTACTTC.

CDR3 in DNA: TGTGCCAGCAGTTCAGGGGGTATGAGCACAGATACGCAGTATTTT. This translates into CASSSGGMSTDTQYF. V and J are TRBV5-4 and TRBJ2-3, with 7 bases that match TRBD1. After removal of 5 bases from V and 0 bases from J, the junction contained 6 bases not matched to a gene. The CDR3 totals 15 residues. Germline CDR1 reads SGHNT; CDR2 reads YYREEE (reference sequence).

The genes are TRBV7-3 and TRBJ1-4, with D perhaps matching TRBD1 (6 bases). Trimming took off 0 bases at V and 7 bases at J, with 9 bases between the two ends. The CDR3 loop spans 14 amino acids. Germline V gives CDR1 SGHTA, CDR2 FQGTGA. This CDR3 reads CASSLTGGSEKLFF. Written as DNA, the CDR3 is TGTGCCAGCAGCTTAACAGGGGGAAGTGAAAAACTGTTTTTT.

This sequence joins TRBV19 and TRBJ2-7; weak D call: TRBD1 (9 bases). The germline gives CDR1 LNHDA, CDR2 SQIVND (reference sequence). The CDR3 sequence is 18 residues long. V was cut by 4 bases and J by 2 bases, with 24 bases left in between. The CDR3 loop reads CASSKNLRGGDRAYEQYF. The CDR3, as DNA: TGTGCCAGTAGTAAAAACCTTCGGGGGGGGGACAGGGCCTACGAGCAGTACTTC.

CDR3 sequence: CASSGTSGILQWSEQFF. For the CDR3, the DNA is TGCGCCAGCAGCGGTACTAGCGGGATATTACAATGGAGTGAGCAGTTCTTC. The rearrangement joins TRBV5-1 to TRBJ2-1; the match to TRBD2 covers 10 bases. The CDR3 covers 17 residues. The V and J ends lost 4 bases and 9 bases, in that order; junction bases with no gene match: 16. Germline V lookup: CDR1 SGHRS, CDR2 YFSETQ.

The chain carries TRBV23-1 and TRBJ2-7; 8 positions match TRBD1. TRBV23-1 is classed as an ORF, of uncertain function. The CDR3 runs 15 residues. The J segment lost 0 bases and the V segment lost 9 bases, leaving 10 bases of the junction unmatched. The CDR3 DNA is TGCGCCAGTCACTCGGGACAGGCGAGCTCCTACGAGCAGTACTTC. Its translation: CASHSGQASSYEQYF.

CDR3: CASSAGMGQGRDAEAFF. The DNA of the CDR3 is TGTGCCAGCAGCGCCGGTATGGGACAGGGACGAGATGCTGAAGCTTTCTTT. The V gene is TRBV9, the J gene TRBJ1-1, with 9 nucleotides matching TRBD1. There are 17 residues in the CDR3. V was pared by 3 bases and J by 6 bases, with 15 bases of the junction left unmatched. The germline CDR1 and CDR2 sequences are SGDLS and YYNGEE.

The V call is TRBV27, the J call TRBJ2-5; possibly TRBD2 for D (6 bases). The CDR3 sequence is 14 residues long. The germline V gene has CDR1 MNHEY and CDR2 SMNVEV (reference sequence). Trimming took 4 bases from V and 5 from J, leaving 14 bases between them. For the CDR3, the DNA is TGTGCCAGCAGTTGGGCCTCAGGGAGGGAGACCCAGTACTTC. It encodes CASSWASGRETQYF.

For the CDR3, the DNA is TGTGCCAGCAGCTTACGAGAGACAGGGAGGTCCTATAATTCACCCCTCCACTTT. This sequence encodes CASSLRETGRSYNSPLHF. The rearrangement links TRBV11-2 to TRBJ1-6; 7 nucleotides match TRBD1. Germline trimming cut 2 bases from V and 1 base from J; bases unmatched to any gene: 8. CDR3 length: 18 amino acids. Per germline, CDR1 SGHAT and CDR2 FQNNGV.

The sample holds a few counts of this clone. This chain joins TRBV4-3 and TRBJ2-1; weak D call: TRBD2 (6 bases). The CDR3 is made up of 17 amino acids. The germline V gene encodes CDR1 LGHNA and CDR2 YSLEER. Trimming pared 4 bases from V and 0 bases from J, leaving 16 bases between. The DNA for the CDR3 is TGCGCCAGCAGCCCAGGGACTTCGGCGAGCTCCTACAATGAGCAGTTCTTC. Protein product: CASSPGTSASSYNEQFF.

This chain joins TRBV28 and TRBJ1-4; 10 bases align to TRBD1. Trimming cost V 3 bases and J 10 bases; bases outside gene matches: 5. This CDR3 is built from 14 residues. The germline V gene encodes CDR1 MDHEN and CDR2 SYDVKM. The DNA for the CDR3 is TGTGCCAGCAGTTTGGACAGGGGGGTCGGAAAACTGTTTTTT. Translating it yields CASSLDRGVGKLFF. Full variable domain (remainder filled in from reference TRBV28 and TRBJ1-4): DVKVTQSSRYLVKRTGEKVFLECVQDMDHENMFWYRQDPGLGLRLIYFSYDVKMKEKGDIPEGYSVSREKKERFSLILESASTNQTSMYLCASSLDRGVGKLFFGSGTQLSVL.

This clone was observed once. The V gene is TRBV7-2, the J gene TRBJ2-1; 8 bases are a match to TRBD1. The length of the CDR3 is 14 residues. V was clipped by 8 bases and J by 7 bases; unmatched bases: 10. CDR1 and CDR2 from the germline V gene are SGHTA and FQGNSA. CDR3 in amino acids: CASRSRTGWNEQFF. CDR3 in DNA: TGTGCCAGCCGGTCCAGGACAGGGTGGAATGAGCAGTTCTTC.

CDR3 coding DNA: TGTGCCAGCAGTTTACGCGCCTCAGGTGGCTACACCTTC. Its translation: CASSLRASGGYTF. The J gene is TRBJ1-2, the V gene TRBV12-3 or TRBV12-4; D call uncertain. V lost 2 bases to trimming and J lost 7 bases, with 11 bases between them. This CDR3 region has 13 residues.

The chain has TRBV5-6 and TRBJ2-7; D unclear. V gave up 1 base and J gave up 1 base, with 9 bases separating them. This CDR3 contains 14 residues. Germline V gene lookup returns CDR1 SGHDT and CDR2 YYEEEE. This chain's CDR3 is CASSLTELSYEQYF. The CDR3 nucleotides are TGTGCCAGCAGCTTGACTGAGCTATCCTACGAGCAGTACTTC.

V is TRBV7-9 and J is TRBJ2-1, with D possibly TRBD2 on 5 matching bases. This CDR3 contains 12 residues. The V and J ends lost 5 bases and 12 bases respectively, with 14 bases between them. Germline V gene sequence: CDR1 SEHNR, CDR2 FQNEAQ (reference sequence). CDR3 nucleotide sequence: TGTGCCAGCAGCCCCAGCGGAGGTGGGCAGTTCTTC. Its protein is CASSPSGGGQFF.

The chain is built from TRBV19 and TRBJ2-7; the match to TRBD2 covers 8 bases. Trimming at V came to 5 bases and at J to 6 bases, leaving 12 bases not matched to a gene. The CDR3 loop spans 15 amino acids. Germline-derived CDR1 and CDR2 are LNHDA and SQIVND (reference sequence). The DNA of the CDR3 is TGTGCCAGTAGTGTCACACCGGGACTAGGTTCCGAGCAGTACTTC. Translated, it gives CASSVTPGLGSEQYF.

The rearrangement joins TRBV14 to TRBJ2-1; D gene unclear. The CDR3 runs to 15 residues. Germline V lookup: CDR1 SGHDN, CDR2 FVKESK. V lost 4 bases and J lost 4, with 14 bases in between. The CDR3 sequence is CASSPVSSGYNEQFF. In DNA form, the CDR3 reads TGTGCCAGCAGCCCTGTGTCTAGTGGTTACAATGAGCAGTTCTTC.

The chain joins TRBV12-3 or TRBV12-4 to TRBJ2-1; D unresolved. The CDR3 runs to 12 residues. Trimming took off 4 bases at V and 6 bases at J, with 7 bases between the two ends. For the CDR3, the DNA is TGTGCCAGCAGTTCATCTAGCAATGAGCAGTTCTTC. Its translation is CASSSSSNEQFF.

The V gene is TRBV19, the J gene TRBJ1-1, with D possibly being TRBD1 (5 bases). The V gene's germline CDR1 is LNHDA and CDR2 SQIVND (reference sequence). This CDR3 is built from 11 residues. The V and J ends lost 4 bases and 10 bases respectively, with 10 bases between them. The CDR3 nucleotides read TGTGCCAGTAGTAAGGGAGGGGTAGCTTTCTTT. It is translated as CASSKGGVAFF.

V usage is TRBV12-3 or TRBV12-4 and J usage is TRBJ2-2; the D is unclear. Trimming took 7 bases from V and 0 from J, leaving 6 bases between them. The CDR3 has 13 residues. The CDR3 reads CASTSSNTGELFF. CDR3 nucleotide sequence: TGTGCCAGCACCTCCTCGAACACCGGGGAGCTGTTTTTT.

The V and J genes are TRBV7-9 and TRBJ2-7, with a weak D call TRBD1 (6 bases). The CDR3 runs to 15 residues. Germline loops: CDR1 SEHNR, CDR2 FQNEAQ (reference sequence). Between the trimmed V and J ends, which lost 5 bases and 2 bases, there was a span of 16 bases. Written as DNA, the CDR3 is TGTGCCAGCAGCAGACAGGCCGGCGGTACCTACGAGCAGTACTTC. This translates into CASSRQAGGTYEQYF.

The chain combines TRBV9 with TRBJ2-5, with 7 bases fitting TRBD1. The CDR3 totals 15 residues. The germline CDR1 and CDR2 sequences are SGDLS and YYNGEE. J gave up 4 bases and V 2 bases, and 8 bases lay outside the gene matches. The CDR3 protein is CASSVLQGPLETQYF. The CDR3 DNA is TGTGCCAGCAGCGTTCTACAGGGGCCTTTAGAGACCCAGTACTTC.

The chain links TRBV6-4 to TRBJ2-1, with TRBD1 identical over 9 bases. Germline CDR1 and CDR2: MRHNA and SNTAGT. The CDR3 consists of 14 residues. The ends lost 5 bases at V and 8 bases at J; junction bases unmatched: 7. The DNA for the CDR3 is TGTGCCAGCAGTAACACAGGGGGCGAGGATGAGCAGTTCTTC. It translates to CASSNTGGEDEQFF.

The chain has TRBV6-5 and TRBJ2-7; 7 bases agree with TRBD1. The CDR3 sequence is 13 residues long. V shed 2 bases and J 6 bases; nucleotides not matched to a gene: 4. The germline gives CDR1 MNHEY, CDR2 SVGAGI. CDR3 region: CASSYRGLVEQYF. The CDR3 coding sequence is TGTGCCAGCAGTTACAGGGGGCTGGTCGAGCAGTACTTC.

The J gene is TRBJ1-4, the V gene TRBV3-1 (or the pseudogene TRBV3-2); 7 positions agree with TRBD1. V trimming: 3 bases; J trimming: 4 bases; junction bases outside the gene matches: 2. The V gene's germline CDR1 is LGHDT and CDR2 YNNKEL (reference sequence). This CDR3 contains 14 residues. DNA of the CDR3: TGTGCCAGCAGCCACAGGGGGAGTAATGAAAAACTGTTTTTT. Translation gives CASSHRGSNEKLFF.

V gene TRBV5-4 combines with J gene TRBJ2-1, with TRBD2 matching over 11 bases. The CDR3 is made up of 15 amino acids. V trimming: 4 bases; J trimming: 8 bases; junction bases outside the gene matches: 8. Germline V gene sequence: CDR1 SGHNT, CDR2 YYREEE (reference sequence). CDR3 amino acids: CASSTGLAGSDEQFF. The CDR3 DNA reads TGTGCCAGCAGCACCGGACTAGCGGGTAGCGATGAGCAGTTCTTC.

V is TRBV11-2 and J is TRBJ2-7, with 7 bases identical to TRBD1. V lost 1 base and J lost 2; bases outside the gene matches: 5. The CDR3 is 15 amino acids. Germline V gives CDR1 SGHAT, CDR2 FQNNGV. CDR3 coding DNA: TGTGCCAGCAGCTTAGTCGCAGGGACAGCCTACGAGCAGTACTTC. It yields the protein CASSLVAGTAYEQYF.

This clone was recorded only once. This chain joins TRBV6-5 and TRBJ1-6; no reliable D call. The CDR3 is 14 amino acids. Germline CDR1 reads MNHEY; CDR2 reads SVGAGI. V was trimmed by 8 bases and J by 7 bases, leaving 15 bases between them. CDR3 protein: CASGIGGRNSPLHF. In DNA form, the CDR3 reads TGTGCCAGCGGAATAGGAGGGAGGAATTCACCCCTCCACTTT.